This T cell receptor (beta chain) was captured by sequencing in a study of blood T cell repertoires in COVID-19. Across the study: Sites in the United States, Italy and Spain provided acute and convalescent COVID-19 samples. PBMCs, B-cell-depleted T cells, or T cells were the source of the cDNA or gDNA that made up the material.

The authors' processing: Reference gene primer amplification in the assay estimated nucleated cell counts. The assay was immunoSEQ multiplex PCR, and TCRdb's table has in-frame clones only and misses some. The V and J calls and clone size were taken over from that table, and D and trimming were inferred from the DNA. The table includes 77,000 or so clones, roughly 76% detected once. The CDR3 contains 15 residues. Germline CDR1 is MNHEY and CDR2 is SVGEGT. V was pared by 0 bases and J by 8 bases, with 13 bases between. The V and J genes are TRBV6-2 or TRBV6-3 and TRBJ1-4; D uncertain. The sample was peripheral blood. The receptor comes from a woman over 75 with active or convalescent COVID-19. CDR3 protein: CASSYSAALWEKLFF. The CDR3 DNA is TGTGCCAGCAGTTACTCAGCCGCGCTGTGGGAAAAACTGTTTTTT.